This T cell receptor beta chain is from a study of shared clonotypes between healthy human individuals. Findings and limits, study-wide: All-four-donor shared clonotypes had higher generation probabilities than non-shared clonotypes did. Estimated richness was generally greater in naive than memory subsets.

Comments on this clone: As yet, its antigen is unknown.

Naive CD8 cells lacked CD45RO, underwent positive selection for CCR7 and left out terminally differentiated effector memory CD45RA+ cells. Here immunoSEQ multiplex PCR was the method, and the copy in TCRdb shows in-frame clones only, minus some. The sample records about 1.9 million clones, roughly 95% being singletons. Sequencing input: naive CD8+ T cells from PBMCs. This TCR was recovered from a man younger than 35 in good health. Some clones in this sample may be carry-over from other donors' samples.

CDR3 in DNA: TGTGCCAGCAGTTTAGAGGAAAACGGGAACACTGAAGCTTTCTTT. Translating it yields CASSLEENGNTEAFF. V and J are TRBV27 and TRBJ1-1; D gene unclear. The ends were cut back, 2 bases at V and 1 base at J, with 11 bases in the middle. Germline values: CDR1 MNHEY, CDR2 SMNVEV (reference sequence). The CDR3 has 15 residues.